This T cell receptor beta chain is from a study of cytomegalovirus exposure and HLA in healthy donors. Study-level background: Of a few hundred genotyped donors, roughly 81% grouped in the Caucasian-associated ancestry cluster.

Whole-study findings and limits: Altogether, 150 to 200 TCR beta chains were recorded as cytomegalovirus-associated. Prediction of most subjects' HLA-A and HLA-B alleles by TCR beta sequences was reportedly accurate. Later analysis demonstrated an association between a missense DCLRE1C variant and TCR beta V- and J-gene trimming.

This CDR3 is built from 14 residues. The V and J ends lost 5 bases and 2 bases, in that order; junction bases with no gene match: 6. Germline loops: CDR1 SGHVS, CDR2 FQNEAQ. This clone showed up just once. Its matching antigen is unknown. The PCR ran on 60 Vbeta and 13 Jbeta primers. Clones were sequenced by immunoSEQ multiplex PCR, and TCRdb holds only the in-frame ones, with some missing. The data show roughly 120,000 clones, around 80% seen once. The V call is TRBV7-8, the J call TRBJ2-7; 7 bases are shared with TRBD1. This sequence was found in a man aged 25 to 40 in good health and CMV-seropositive. The sequenced material came from PBMCs. The CDR3 region has the DNA TGTGCCAGCAGCACCCAGACAGGGACCTACGAGCAGTACTTC. The encoded protein is CASSTQTGTYEQYF.